This is a list of T cell receptor beta chains from one sample in a study of T cells in Graves' hyperthyroidism and ophthalmopathy. TCRdb reprocessed the multiplex PCR reads with MiXCR, giving one entry per CDR3 protein. This table has 450,000 to 600,000 distinct CDR3 sequences, approximately 14% appearing once. Sequences were obtained from blood. Receptors were obtained from a middle-aged woman with Graves' hyperthyroidism. Each CDR3 is given with its conserved first and last residue. The D gene is left open where the match is weak. Clone size is given for some rows only: seen once, a few or many times, or a class if the clone is expanded.

d_call clone_size j_call v_call cdr3_nt cdr3_aa
TRBD2 many TRBJ2-1 TRBV5-6 TGTGCCAGCAGCCGGACTAGCGGGACATATGAGCAGTTCTTC CASSRTSGTYEQFF
TRBD1 many TRBJ2-2 TRBV15 TGTGCCACCAGCAGAGGGACAGGGAGAGTGACCGGGGAGCTGTTTTTT CATSRGTGRVTGELFF
TRBD1 - TRBJ2-4 TRBV3-1 TGTGCCAGCAGCCAGGCGGACAGGGGCTCCAAAAACATTCAGTACTTC CASSQADRGSKNIQYF
TRBD2 - TRBJ2-3 TRBV12-3/TRBV12-4 TGTGCCTCCCAAGGCGGGGGAGGGCACCCAGATACGCAGTATTTT CASQGGGGHPDTQYF
- many TRBJ1-6 TRBV5-1 TGCGCCAGCAGCTTCTTCGGCAGGGGAAGTGATTCACCCCTCCACTTT CASSFFGRGSDSPLHF
TRBD2 few TRBJ2-1 TRBV12-3/TRBV12-4 TGTGCCAGCAAACTACAGGGTGGACTAGCGGGAGGCTCCTACAATGAGCAGTTCTTC CASKLQGGLAGGSYNEQFF
TRBD1 - TRBJ1-5 TRBV19 TGTGCCAGTAGCCTGGGCCAGGGGGCTATTCAGCCCCAGCATTTT CASSLGQGAIQPQHF
TRBD1 many TRBJ2-3 TRBV18 TGTGCCAGCTCACCCCCGGGACAGGGGAGAACAGATACGCAGTATTTT CASSPPGQGRTDTQYF
- many TRBJ1-1 TRBV10-3 TGTGCCATCAGTGAGTCGATCGGCACTGAAGCTTTCTTT CAISESIGTEAFF
TRBD1 - TRBJ2-1 TRBV20-1 TGCAGTGCTCGGACCTCACTGACAGGGGGATCCTACAATGAGCAGTTCTTC CSARTSLTGGSYNEQFF
- - TRBJ2-5 TRBV7-6 - CASSFYICSARRSFGQETQYF
TRBD2 - TRBJ2-1 TRBV19 TGTGCCAGTAGTTGGAGCGGGAGGACATCCTACAATGAGCAGTTCTTC CASSWSGRTSYNEQFF
- many TRBJ2-1 TRBV12-3/TRBV12-4 TGTGCCAGCAGTTTATTACAGGGAGGGAATGAGCAGTTCTTC CASSLLQGGNEQFF
- few TRBJ2-1 TRBV5-1 TGCGCCAGCAGCGCCGACACATTTGAGCAGTTCTTC CASSADTFEQFF
- few TRBJ2-1 TRBV5-6 TGTGCCAGCAGCTTCAGGATTCCCTACAATGAGCAGTTCTTC CASSFRIPYNEQFF
- many TRBJ1-1 TRBV12-3/TRBV12-4 TGTGCCAGCAGCGTCTACCAGGGACGGTTGAACACTGAAGCTTTCTTT CASSVYQGRLNTEAFF
- many TRBJ2-7 TRBV20-1 TGCAGTGCTAGAGTCGAGGTCAACGAGCAGTACTTC CSARVEVNEQYF